Each of the 32 T cell receptor beta chains below was sequenced from the same sample in a study of blood T cells in healthy people across ages. Through a sample-barcoded 5' primer and a J-beta primer mix, a second PCR was run for about 6 to 11 cycles. TCRdb passed the 5' RACE reads through MiXCR, listing each CDR3 protein once. This table has hundreds of thousands of distinct CDR3 sequences, under 25% appearing once. Material for sequencing was blood. The receptors here all came from a man between 65 and 85 years old in good health.

This chain links TRBV9 with TRBJ2-1; 9 bases match TRBD2. The J segment lost 10 bases and the V segment lost 0 bases, leaving 8 bases of the junction unmatched. In germline, CDR1 is SGDLS, CDR2 YYNGEE. The CDR3 has 15 residues. CDR3 region: CASSVGNSGSGEQFF. CDR3 bases: TGTGCCAGCAGCGTAGGGAATAGCGGGAGTGGGGAGCAGTTCTTC.

DNA for the CDR3: TGTGCCAGTAACAACCCCCATCTGGGCCAGGAGACCCAGTACTTC. It translates to CASNNPHLGQETQYF. The V call is TRBV7-2, the J call TRBJ2-5, with D hard to call. V lost 9 bases and J lost 5, with 22 bases in between. This CDR3 comprises 15 residues. Looked up from germline, CDR1 is SGHTA and CDR2 is FQGNSA. Using reference TRBV7-2 and TRBJ2-5 for the parts outside the CDR3, the full variable domain is GAGVSQSPSNKVTEKGKDVELRCDPISGHTALYWYRQSLGQGLEFLIYFQGNSAPDKSGLPSDRFSAERTGGSVSTLTIQRTQQEDSAVYLCASNNPHLGQETQYFGPGTRLLVL.

The sample holds many counts of this clonotype. An end of the junction does not agree with germline; a read error may underlie this. V usage is TRBV7-7 and J usage is TRBJ2-5; D remains unclear. Germline CDR1 and CDR2: SSHAT and FNYEAQ (reference sequence). CDR3 length: 14 amino acids. The CDR3 protein is CASSLVATQETQYF. As DNA, the CDR3 is TGTGCTAGCAGCTTAGTCGCCACACAAGAGACCCAGTACTTC.

CDR3 protein: CASSLGEGSETQYF. Written as DNA, the CDR3 is TGTGCCAGCAGTCTCGGGGAGGGATCCGAGACCCAGTACTTC. The chain recombines TRBV28 with TRBJ2-5; 7 nucleotides match TRBD2. Germline V CDR1 and CDR2: MDHEN, SYDVKM. CDR3 size: 14 residues. The J segment lost 5 bases and the V segment lost 5 bases, leaving 8 bases of the junction unmatched.

This chain links TRBV2 with TRBJ2-3; 11 bases align to TRBD2. Losses at the gene ends were 3 bases for V and 8 bases for J; bases not matched to a gene: 10. CDR1 SNHLY and CDR2 FYNNEI come from the germline V gene. This CDR3 region has 16 residues. This chain's CDR3 is CASSEITSGSWGTQYF. As DNA, the CDR3 is TGTGCCAGCAGTGAGATTACTAGCGGGAGTTGGGGTACGCAGTATTTT.

About this clonotype: A junction boundary mismatches the germline segment, possibly from a read error. The J gene is TRBJ2-7, the V gene TRBV5-8; 14 bases line up with TRBD2. This CDR3 has 16 residues. Germline CDR1 and CDR2: SGHTS and YDEGEE. The CDR3, as DNA: TGTGCCAGCAGCAAGACTAGCGGGAGGGCCGGGATCCCCTCGTTCTTC. Translated: CASSKTSGRAGIPSFF.

The chain employs TRBV29-1 and TRBJ2-2, with D perhaps TRBD1 (6 bases). In germline, CDR1 is SQVTM, CDR2 ANQGSEA. The CDR3 extends over 14 amino acids. In DNA form, the CDR3 reads TGCAATGCTCAGGGACACTCGAACACCGGGGAGCTGTTTTTT. It translates to CNAQGHSNTGELFF.

The sample holds many counts of this clonotype. This rearrangement joins TRBV3-1 to TRBJ2-3; TRBD2 might be the D (5 bases). V lost 4 bases and J 2 bases, leaving 22 bases between the germline ends. Per germline, CDR1 LGHDT and CDR2 YNNKEL (reference sequence). The CDR3 length is 18 residues. The CDR3 DNA is TGTGCCAGCAGCCCCCGATCTGACGGGGAGCATAACACAGATACGCAGTATTTT. Its translation is CASSPRSDGEHNTDTQYF.

This clonotype showed up just a few times. The V gene is TRBV3-1, the J gene TRBJ2-1; the match to TRBD2 covers 8 bases. Matching the DNA end better, TRBJ2-7 makes the J call doubtful. The CDR3 has 14 amino acids. Germline values: CDR1 LGHDT, CDR2 YNNKEL (reference sequence). CDR3 region: CASSPSGGNYEQYF. The CDR3 DNA follows: TGTGCCAGCAGCCCAAGCGGGGGAAACTACGAGCAGTACTTC.

This clonotype was seen ten or more times. The chain is built from TRBV7-9 and TRBJ2-1; 8 nucleotides match TRBD2. The trim removed 5 bases at V and 8 bases at J, leaving 5 bases unmatched. This CDR3 has 13 residues. The germline CDR1 and CDR2 sequences are SEHNR and FQNEAQ (reference sequence). The CDR3 DNA reads as TGTGCCAGCAGCCTCGGGACTAGGGATGAGCAGTTCTTC. Its protein product is CASSLGTRDEQFF.

Only a few counts were recorded for this clonotype. The V gene is TRBV5-1, the J gene TRBJ2-5; D is undetermined. The CDR3 sequence is 16 residues long. Germline V gene sequence: CDR1 SGHRS, CDR2 YFSETQ. V was shortened by 0 bases and J by 5 bases, with 17 bases between the two germline ends. The CDR3 is CASSLEPATPGETQYF. Here the CDR3 DNA reads TGCGCCAGCAGCTTGGAGCCAGCCACACCCGGGGAGACCCAGTACTTC. Variable domain in full (rest from reference TRBV5-1 and TRBJ2-5): KAGVTQTPRYLIKTRGQQVTLSCSPISGHRSVSWYQQTPGQGLQFLFEYFSETQRNKGNFPGRFSGRQFSNSRSEMNVSTLELGDSALYLCASSLEPATPGETQYFGPGTRLLVL.

The chain combines TRBV9 with TRBJ2-1, with 7 positions matching TRBD1. The V and J ends lost 4 bases and 4 bases, in that order; junction bases with no gene match: 5. CDR3 length: 14 residues. Germline assignment: CDR1 SGDLS and CDR2 YYNGEE. CDR3 sequence reads: CASSTPGGYNEQFF. The CDR3 DNA reads as TGTGCCAGCAGCACCCCAGGGGGATACAATGAGCAGTTCTTC.

In this sample, this clonotype turned up a few times. This rearrangement joins TRBV4-1 to TRBJ2-1, with D perhaps matching TRBD1 (6 bases). Trimming took off 0 bases at V and 0 bases at J, with 12 bases between the two ends. The germline V gene encodes CDR1 MGHRA and CDR2 YSYEKL. This CDR3 has 17 residues. CDR3 sequence: CASSQEGTTYSYNEQFF. The DNA of the CDR3 is TGCGCCAGCAGCCAAGAAGGGACAACCTACTCCTACAATGAGCAGTTCTTC.

This chain joins TRBV20-1 and TRBJ2-7; 10 bases align to TRBD2. The end of the DNA fits TRBJ2-1 better, so the J call may be wrong. There are 15 residues in the CDR3. Germline V gives CDR1 DFQATT, CDR2 SNEGSKA (reference sequence). Written as DNA, the CDR3 is TGCAGTGCTGCCCTAGATGGAGCGGGAGGGAATGAGCAGTTCTTC. It specifies CSAALDGAGGNEQFF.

The chain couples TRBV20-1 to TRBJ2-5; D is unclear. V lost 5 bases, J lost 10 bases, and 20 bases lay in between. Germline V CDR1 and CDR2: DFQATT, SNEGSKA (reference sequence). The CDR3 spans 13 residues. CDR3 in amino acids: CSAAGTRELSQYF. The CDR3 DNA reads TGCAGTGCTGCCGGCACCAGAGAGCTGAGCCAGTACTTC.

The chain couples TRBV28 to TRBJ2-5, with D tentatively TRBD1 or TRBD2 (5 bases each). The end of the DNA aligns better with TRBJ2-1, so the J call may be wrong. CDR1 and CDR2 from the germline V gene are MDHEN and SYDVKM. The CDR3 consists of 17 residues. The CDR3 region is CASSSNVLARGGHEQFF. In DNA, the CDR3 is TGTGCCAGCAGTTCAAACGTGCTTGCGAGGGGTGGGCATGAGCAGTTCTTC.

The gene calls are TRBV29-1 and TRBJ2-7; TRBD2 is a possible D gene (5 bases). Germline values: CDR1 SQVTM, CDR2 ANQGSEA. V was clipped by 4 bases and J by 7 bases, with 8 bases between them. The CDR3 is 10 residues long. CDR3 loop: CSVGGIEQYF. For the CDR3, the DNA is TGCAGCGTTGGAGGGATTGAGCAGTACTTC.

The V and J genes are TRBV5-5 and TRBJ2-1, with 9 bases lining up with TRBD2. The CDR3 length is 15 residues. With V trimmed by 3 bases and J by 5 bases, 6 bases remained unmatched. Germline loops: CDR1 SGHKS, CDR2 YYEKEE (reference sequence). The CDR3 loop reads CASSWVAGADNEQFF. The DNA for the CDR3 is TGTGCCAGCAGCTGGGTAGCGGGAGCAGACAATGAGCAGTTCTTC. Based on the CDR3 plus reference TRBV5-5 and TRBJ2-1, the full variable domain is DAGVTQSPTHLIKTRGQQVTLRCSPISGHKSVSWYQQVLGQGPQFIFQYYEKEERGRGNFPDRFSARQFPNYSSELNVNALLLGDSALYLCASSWVAGADNEQFFGPGTRLTVL.

Many counts were recorded for this clonotype. V is TRBV28 and J is TRBJ2-5; the match to TRBD1 covers 10 bases. Germline V gene lookup returns CDR1 MDHEN and CDR2 SYDVKM. The CDR3 covers 17 residues. V lost 1 base and J lost 5; bases outside the gene matches: 10. DNA for the CDR3: TGTGCCAGCAGTTTATCGGGACAGGGGATGGTGACGGAGACCCAGTACTTC. Translating it yields CASSLSGQGMVTETQYF.

This clonotype was recorded a few times. This chain connects TRBV6-5 to TRBJ2-5; perhaps TRBD1 as D (6 bases). The end of the DNA aligns better with TRBJ2-1, so the J call may be wrong. Germline V CDR1 and CDR2: MNHEY, SVGAGI. This CDR3 comprises 12 residues. The CDR3 loop reads CASSSTGNRQFF. The DNA for the CDR3 is TGTGCCAGCAGTTCTACAGGGAATCGGCAGTTCTTC.

This chain connects TRBV30 to TRBJ2-5; D gene unclear. The J call may be in error: the DNA end matches TRBJ2-7 better. CDR1 GTSNPN and CDR2 SVGIG come from the germline V gene (reference sequence). The CDR3 is 11 residues long. The CDR3 loop reads CAWSPSYEQYF. In nucleotides, the CDR3 is TGTGCCTGGAGTCCGAGCTACGAGCAGTACTTC.

This clonotype has only a few counts. A junction end diverges from the germline sequence, so it may reflect a read error. The chain uses TRBV5-1 and TRBJ2-5; a weak D match, TRBD2 (5 bases). The CDR3 covers 15 residues. The germline V gene encodes CDR1 SGHRS and CDR2 YFSETQ. The CDR3 loop reads CTSSLEILEGETQYF. The CDR3 DNA reads TGCACCAGCAGCCTCGAGATATTAGAGGGCGAGACCCAGTACTTC.

The gene calls are TRBV18 and TRBJ2-7; D gene uncertain. The germline V gene encodes CDR1 KGHSH and CDR2 LQKENI. V was trimmed by 0 bases and J by 2 bases, leaving 11 bases between them. This CDR3 region has 15 residues. This CDR3 is CASSPPNWQAYEQYF. The CDR3 nucleotides read TGTGCCAGCTCACCACCGAATTGGCAGGCCTACGAGCAGTACTTC.

A few counts support this clonotype. Germline is not matched at one junction end, which may reflect a read error. The V and J genes are TRBV9 and TRBJ2-5; D may match TRBD1 or TRBD2 (5 bases each). Germline-derived CDR1 and CDR2 are SGDLS and YYNGEE. The CDR3 spans 15 residues. CDR3 amino acids: CASGVVGTGQETQYF. In DNA, the CDR3 is TGTGCCAGCGGCGTAGTAGGGACGGGCCAAGAGACCCAGTACTTC.

In the case of this clonotype: At one of its ends the junction is not consistent with the germline gene, which may arise from a read error. The CDR3 sequence is CVSIQRESDTQYF. The CDR3 DNA reads as TGTGTCAGCATTCAGCGGGAGTCCGATACGCAGTATTTT. V usage is TRBV2 and J usage is TRBJ2-3; 8 bases are a match to TRBD2. Looked up from germline, CDR1 is SNHLY and CDR2 is FYNNEI. The CDR3 runs to 13 residues.

This clonotype showed up just a few times. A much larger clone sits a single nucleotide away, making a read error possible. This rearrangement joins TRBV10-2 to TRBJ1-4, with D possibly matching TRBD1 (5 bases). Germline V gives CDR1 WSHSY, CDR2 SAAADI. The CDR3 is 15 residues long. The CDR3 sequence is CASSPAGAPNEELFF. CDR3 nucleotide sequence: TGCGCCAGCAGCCCTGCCGGGGCCCCCAATGAAGAACTGTTTTTT.

This chain uses TRBV6-5 with TRBJ2-5, with 9 bases matching TRBD2. Germline V lookup: CDR1 MNHEY, CDR2 SVGAGI. With V trimmed by 6 bases and J by 5 bases, 7 bases remained unmatched. The CDR3 extends over 14 amino acids. The CDR3 DNA sequence: TGTGCCAGCAGAACCGGGACTAGCAGCGAGACCCAGTACTTC. Translation: CASRTGTSSETQYF.

This clonotype was counted only a few times. The J gene is TRBJ2-1, the V gene TRBV29-1; D is unresolved. TRBJ2-5 matches the DNA end more closely, so the J call is doubtful. There are 12 residues in the CDR3. Germline CDR1 is SQVTM and CDR2 is ANQGSEA. CDR3 residues: CSVDQVGETQYF. CDR3 nucleotides: TGCAGCGTTGATCAAGTCGGGGAGACCCAGTACTTC.

This sequence joins TRBV28 and TRBJ2-1; 9 bases match TRBD1. Germline V gene sequence: CDR1 MDHEN, CDR2 SYDVKM. Trimming at V came to 6 bases and at J to 7 bases, leaving 13 bases not matched to a gene. The CDR3 runs 16 residues. The CDR3 DNA follows: TGTGCCAGCAGGACTCTAAGGGACAGGGATCTAAATGAGCAGTTCTTC. This translates into CASRTLRDRDLNEQFF.

The chain links TRBV28 to TRBJ2-7, with 12 bases aligning to TRBD2. Germline V gene sequence: CDR1 MDHEN, CDR2 SYDVKM. J was trimmed by 5 bases and V by 8 bases; bases with no gene match: 7. There are 14 residues in the CDR3. The CDR3 is CASDLAGGSHEQYF. The DNA for the CDR3 is TGTGCCAGCGACCTAGCGGGAGGGAGCCACGAGCAGTACTTC.

The chain is built from TRBV20-1 and TRBJ2-1; the match to TRBD2 covers 12 bases. The length of the CDR3 is 16 residues. The junction had 9 bases not matched to a gene; V was cut back by 5 bases and J by 4 bases. Germline V gene data show CDR1 as DFQATT and CDR2 as SNEGSKA (reference sequence). This CDR3 is CSADRLAGEHYNEQFF. Here the CDR3 DNA reads TGCAGTGCTGACCGACTAGCGGGAGAGCATTACAATGAGCAGTTCTTC.

This clonotype came up a few times. This chain uses TRBV7-2 with TRBJ1-5; D unresolved. V gave up 5 bases and J gave up 6 bases, with 8 bases separating them. The CDR3 is made up of 12 amino acids. Germline V lookup: CDR1 SGHTA, CDR2 FQGNSA. The CDR3 coding sequence is TGTGCCAGCAGCCGTCCCGGTCAGCCCCAGCATTTT. It is translated as CASSRPGQPQHF.